This TCR beta chain was recovered during a study of blood T cell repertoires in COVID-19 (dated by TCRdb to the early 2020s). Concerning the study at large: Collaborator samples came from the United States, Italy and Spain and covered acute and convalescent phases of COVID-19. The repertoires were released in a freely available public database intended as a resource for research on the immune response to SARS-CoV-2. Deeply sampled blood TCRbeta repertoires from subjects exposed to, actively infected with, or recovered from COVID-19 were included in the dataset. Where available, HLA class I and class II types were taken from metadata supplied by the sample provider and were not determined by assay-based typing. The material from the prospective study consisted of cDNA or gDNA derived from T cells, B-cell-depleted T cells, or PBMCs. Nearly every sample came with metadata listing a de-identified subject ID, COVID-19 status, age in years and sex. The samples were drawn from two sources: the first 160 participants of the ongoing ImmuneRACE study, and fewer than 1,500 subjects contributed by 6 global collaborators. What the study reported, not specific to this receptor: The quantity of clinical and demographic metadata differed by source and by participant and was supplied without curation.

TCRbeta CDR3 regions were amplified from genomic DNA using the immunoSEQ Assay, a bias-controlled multiplex PCR. The original methods were these. Nucleated cell counts per sample were estimated from amplification of reference gene primers within the assay. Sequence reads were collapsed and filtered to measure the absolute abundance of every unique TCRbeta CDR3 rearrangement. For each sample, productive Simpson clonality was calculated by taking the square root of Simpson's diversity index across productive rearrangements. TCRdb provides this immuneACCESS table in a form limited to in-frame rearrangements. Some clones are lacking; in checked studies, under half of them reflect an unresolved V gene, and why the rest are absent is not known. V and J calls and clone size come straight from that table; D and trimming were deduced from the DNA. Within this sample are some 300,000 clones, with roughly 86% of them counted one time only. 1% of the sample is in the top ten clones.

In the prospective study, participants were about 18 to 95 years old, resided in 24 geographic areas of the United States, and were enrolled through a virtual design. To assign participants to cohorts, the prospective study relied on clinical history that participants themselves reported in a screening survey and a study questionnaire. Recovered participants in ImmuneRACE Cohort 3 were defined by two consecutive negative NP/OP PCR tests, clearance by a healthcare professional, or resolution of symptoms. In the prospective study, mobile phlebotomists collected whole blood, serum and a nasopharyngeal or oropharyngeal swab from each participant. Prospective study participants could optionally give additional blood draws and questionnaires over an approximately 2-month period. Prospective study blood samples were shipped either frozen or at room temperature before DNA extraction. The germline V gene provides CDR1 SNHLY and CDR2 FYNNEI. The CDR3 spans 14 residues, from the cysteine through the phenylalanine. Only the CDR3 part of the read is kept: 42 bases, read in frame from the first base. V is clipped by 8 bases and J by 1 base, and the sequence between their germline boundaries is 14 bases long.

On this clone: Its antigen remains undetermined. No clone much larger than this one lies a single base away; base qualities are absent.

The chain joins TRBV2 to TRBJ1-2; matching of 5 bases hints at TRBD1 as the D gene. Sequencing was carried out using PBMCs or T cells enriched from blood (not recorded which). The sequence was obtained from a woman in her twenties or thirties who had recovered from COVID-19. The DNA sequence is TGTGCCAGCGGGTGGGGCGGAGTTAACTATGGCTACACCTTC. Its amino acids are CASGWGGVNYGYTF.